The clone carrying this T cell receptor beta chain was detected only a few times. This specimen includes other DNA sequences encoding the same CDR3. The primer mix had 60 Vbeta and 13 Jbeta primers. Here immunoSEQ multiplex PCR was the method, and the copy in TCRdb shows in-frame clones only, minus some. This sample has roughly 120,000 clones, with 8.5% found just once. The CDR3 is made up of 15 amino acids. The germline CDR1 and CDR2 sequences are MNHEY and SVGAGI. Unmatched junction bases numbered 3, after V lost 2 bases and J lost 1 base. This specimen comes from a study of cytomegalovirus exposure and HLA in healthy donors.

The sequencing sample was made of PBMCs. The TCR sequence derives from a middle-aged man in good health and CMV-seronegative. The genes are TRBV6-5 and TRBJ2-7; 9 bases map to TRBD1. This CDR3 reads CASSYGGTGSYEQYF. The CDR3 DNA reads TGTGCCAGCAGTTACGGGGGGACAGGGTCCTACGAGCAGTACTTC.